The 10 T cell receptor beta chains given below trace back to one sample, sequenced in a study of shared clonotypes between healthy human individuals. The method was immunoSEQ multiplex PCR; TCRdb's version includes in-frame clones alone and lacks a portion of them. Among fewer than 850,000 clones listed, roughly 91% were seen once. Sequencing was done on a sample of memory CD8+ T cells from PBMCs. The subset is: CD45RO+ cells pooled with CCR7-negative TemRA cells. The receptors originated from a man in his late teens or twenties in good health. Some clones in this sample may be carry-over from other donors' samples.

This clone was observed a handful of times. The same CDR3 can be traced to other DNA sequences in this sample. The chain has TRBV5-6 and TRBJ2-7; 7 positions match TRBD2. The J segment lost 3 bases and the V segment lost 0 bases, leaving 3 bases of the junction unmatched. The CDR3 extends over 14 amino acids. Looked up from germline, CDR1 is SGHDT and CDR2 is YYEEEE. The CDR3, as DNA: TGTGCCAGCAGCTTGGGCCTAGCGGTCTACGAGCAGTACTTC. Encoded protein: CASSLGLAVYEQYF.

V and J are TRBV19 and TRBJ1-5; the D is unclear. Germline CDR1 LNHDA, CDR2 SQIVND (reference sequence). V lost 2 bases to trimming and J lost 7 bases, with 12 bases between them. The CDR3 sequence is 14 residues long. CDR3 sequence: CASSIRRYNQPQHF. For the CDR3, the DNA is TGTGCCAGTAGTATACGTCGTTACAACCAGCCCCAGCATTTT.

This chain connects TRBV27 to TRBJ1-5; possibly TRBD1 for D (5 bases). The CDR3 runs to 15 residues. The V and J ends lost 4 bases and 4 bases respectively, with 14 bases between them. In germline, CDR1 is MNHEY, CDR2 SMNVEV (reference sequence). The CDR3: CASSSSDSFNQPQHF. CDR3 nucleotide sequence: TGTGCCAGCAGTTCAAGCGACAGCTTTAATCAGCCCCAGCATTTT.

The chain has TRBV7-8 and TRBJ2-7; 8 nucleotides match TRBD2. CDR1 SGHVS and CDR2 FQNEAQ come from the germline V gene. The CDR3 is made up of 16 amino acids. V shed 5 bases and J 3 bases; nucleotides not matched to a gene: 12. The CDR3 DNA sequence: TGTGCCAGCAGCGCAGGGGTGGGACTAGTCGACTACGAGCAGTACTTC. Translated: CASSAGVGLVDYEQYF.

V usage is TRBV19 and J usage is TRBJ2-7, with 8 bases fitting TRBD2. The CDR3 contains 12 residues. Germline assignment: CDR1 LNHDA and CDR2 SQIVND (reference sequence). Unmatched junction bases numbered 2, after V lost 6 bases and J lost 4 bases. In nucleotides, the CDR3 is TGTGCCAGTAGCCTAGCGGGTTACGAGCAGTACTTC. As protein: CASSLAGYEQYF.

The chain uses TRBV4-3 and TRBJ2-2; D remains unclear. CDR3 size: 13 residues. V lost 1 base to trimming and J lost 6 bases, with 6 bases between them. Germline V lookup: CDR1 LGHNA, CDR2 YSLEER. The chain's CDR3 is CASSQVIPGELFF. CDR3 sequence (DNA): TGCGCCAGCAGCCAAGTAATTCCCGGGGAGCTGTTTTTT.

The chain joins TRBV28 to TRBJ2-7, with TRBD1 matching 10 bases. CDR1 and CDR2 from the germline V gene are MDHEN and SYDVKM. Trimming at V came to 4 bases and at J to 4 bases, leaving 7 bases not matched to a gene. The CDR3 runs 15 residues. Written as DNA, the CDR3 is TGTGCCAGCAGTTCCCTCCGGGACAGGGGTTACGAGCAGTACTTC. Amino acids: CASSSLRDRGYEQYF.

The CDR3 bases are TGTGCCAGCAGCTTAGGGTCGGAGCGGGAGAGGGCAGATACGCAGTATTTT. It specifies CASSLGSERERADTQYF. The chain couples TRBV7-9 to TRBJ2-3; 8 bases are a match to TRBD2. Germline CDR1 SEHNR, CDR2 FQNEAQ (reference sequence). V dropped 1 base and J dropped 4; count of bases not matched to a gene: 10. The CDR3 has 17 residues.

The chain combines TRBV6-5 with TRBJ2-1; D remains ambiguous. V lost 11 bases and J 4 bases, leaving 15 bases between the germline ends. This CDR3 comprises 13 residues. The germline CDR1 and CDR2 sequences are MNHEY and SVGAGI. Here the CDR3 reads CAAGRQSYNEQFF. CDR3 nucleotide sequence: TGTGCCGCCGGGCGGCAGTCGTACAATGAGCAGTTCTTC.

J is TRBJ2-7 and V is TRBV4-2; D not resolved. The CDR3 loop spans 12 amino acids. Trimming cost V 1 base and J 6 bases, with 7 bases left between them. The germline V gene encodes CDR1 LGHNA and CDR2 YNFKEQ. CDR3 nucleotides: TGTGCCAGCAGCCAAGTTAGAGGCGAGCAGTACTTC. Residues: CASSQVRGEQYF.